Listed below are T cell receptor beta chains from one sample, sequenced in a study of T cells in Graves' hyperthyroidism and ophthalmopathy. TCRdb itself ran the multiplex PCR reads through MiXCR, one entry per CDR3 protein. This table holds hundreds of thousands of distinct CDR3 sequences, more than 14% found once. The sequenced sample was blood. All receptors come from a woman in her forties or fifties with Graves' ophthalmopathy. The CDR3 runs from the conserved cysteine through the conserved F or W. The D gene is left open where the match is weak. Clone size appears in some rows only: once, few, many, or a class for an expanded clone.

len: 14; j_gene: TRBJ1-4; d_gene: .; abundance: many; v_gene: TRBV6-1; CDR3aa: CASSPGPSNEKLFF; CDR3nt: TGTGCCAGCAGCCCCGGGCCAAGTAATGAAAAACTGTTTTTT
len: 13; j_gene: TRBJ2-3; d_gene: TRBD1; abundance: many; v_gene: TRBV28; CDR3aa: CASTRDRVATQYF; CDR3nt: TGTGCCAGCACCCGGGACAGGGTCGCTACGCAGTATTTT
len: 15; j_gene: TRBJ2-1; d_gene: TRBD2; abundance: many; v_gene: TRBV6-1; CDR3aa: CASRVTSGGYNEQFF; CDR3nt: TGTGCCAGCAGAGTCACTAGCGGGGGCTACAATGAGCAGTTCTTC
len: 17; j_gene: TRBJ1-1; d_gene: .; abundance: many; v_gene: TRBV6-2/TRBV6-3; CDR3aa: CASSYASLWSPSGEAFF; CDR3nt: TGTGCCAGCAGTTACGCCTCTCTATGGAGCCCTAGTGGAGAAGCTTTCTTT
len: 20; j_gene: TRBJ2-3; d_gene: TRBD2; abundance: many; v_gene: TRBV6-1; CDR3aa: CASSYSPPHWSGRKSDTQYF; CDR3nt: TGTGCCAGCAGTTATTCGCCCCCGCATTGGAGCGGGAGAAAGTCAGATACGCAGTATTTT
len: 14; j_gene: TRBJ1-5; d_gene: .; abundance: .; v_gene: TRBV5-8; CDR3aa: CASSLMSAYQPQHF; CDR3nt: TGTGCCAGCAGCTTGATGAGTGCATATCAGCCCCAGCATTTT
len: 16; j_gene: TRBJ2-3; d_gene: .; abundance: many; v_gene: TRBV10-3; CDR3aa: CAISDGRDISGDTQYF; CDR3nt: TGTGCCATCAGTGACGGTCGGGACATCTCAGGAGATACGCAGTATTTT
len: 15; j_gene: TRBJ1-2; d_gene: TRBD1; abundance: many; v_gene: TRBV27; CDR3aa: CASSLSTGGQLGYTF; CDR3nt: TGTGCCAGCAGTTTATCGACAGGGGGCCAACTCGGCTACACCTTC
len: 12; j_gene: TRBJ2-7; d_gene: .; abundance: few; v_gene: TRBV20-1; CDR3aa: CSARDQTYEQYF; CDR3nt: TGCAGTGCTAGGGACCAAACCTACGAGCAGTACTTC
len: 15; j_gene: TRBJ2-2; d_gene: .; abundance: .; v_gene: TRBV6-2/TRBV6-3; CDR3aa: CASSYSMRYTGELFF; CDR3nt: TGTGCCAGCAGTTACTCGATGCGGTACACCGGGGAGCTGTTTTTT
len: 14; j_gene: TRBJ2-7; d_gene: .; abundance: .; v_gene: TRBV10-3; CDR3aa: CAISEVVSSYEQYF; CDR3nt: TGTGCCATCAGTGAAGTCGTTAGCAGCTACGAGCAGTACTTC
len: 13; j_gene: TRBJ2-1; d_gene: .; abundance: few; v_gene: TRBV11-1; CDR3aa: CASSLFVTNEQFF; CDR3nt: TGTGCCAGCAGCTTATTTGTGACTAATGAGCAGTTCTTC
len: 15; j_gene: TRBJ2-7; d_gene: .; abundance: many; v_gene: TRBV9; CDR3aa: CASSVAAGEVYEQYF; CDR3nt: TGTGCCAGCAGCGTAGCGGCAGGGGAAGTCTACGAGCAGTACTTC
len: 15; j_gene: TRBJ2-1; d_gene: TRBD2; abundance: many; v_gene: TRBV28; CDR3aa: CASSSPGLADNEQFF; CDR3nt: TGTGCCAGCAGTTCCCCGGGACTAGCGGACAATGAGCAGTTCTTC
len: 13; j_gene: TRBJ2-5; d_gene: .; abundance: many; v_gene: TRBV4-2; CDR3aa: CASSPEGQETQYF; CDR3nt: TGTGCCAGCAGCCCGGAGGGCCAGGAGACCCAGTACTTC
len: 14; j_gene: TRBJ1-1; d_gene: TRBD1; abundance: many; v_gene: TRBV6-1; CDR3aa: CASRPTGKYTEAFF; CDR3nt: TGTGCCAGCAGACCGACAGGGAAATACACTGAAGCTTTCTTT
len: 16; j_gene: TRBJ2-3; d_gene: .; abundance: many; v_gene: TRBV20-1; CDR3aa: CSAIGDTSRSTDTQYF; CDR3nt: TGCAGTGCTATTGGGGACACTAGCAGAAGCACAGATACGCAGTATTTT
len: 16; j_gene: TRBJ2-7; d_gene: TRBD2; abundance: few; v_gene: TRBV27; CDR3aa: CASRPGLAVLSYEQYF; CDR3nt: TGTGCCAGCAGACCTGGACTAGCGGTACTCTCCTACGAGCAGTACTTC
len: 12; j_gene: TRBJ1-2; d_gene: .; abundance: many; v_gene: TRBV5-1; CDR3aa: CASRVEGYGYTF; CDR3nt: TGCGCCAGCAGGGTAGAGGGCTATGGCTACACCTTC
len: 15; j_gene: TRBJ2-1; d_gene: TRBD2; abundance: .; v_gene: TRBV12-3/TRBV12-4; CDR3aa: CASSLTSGRRNEQFF; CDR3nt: TGTGCCAGCAGCCTCACTAGCGGGAGGAGGAATGAGCAGTTCTTC
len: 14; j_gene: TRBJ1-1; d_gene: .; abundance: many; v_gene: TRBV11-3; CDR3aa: CASSLTGDRAEAFF; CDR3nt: TGTGCCAGCAGCTTAACTGGGGATCGCGCTGAAGCTTTCTTT
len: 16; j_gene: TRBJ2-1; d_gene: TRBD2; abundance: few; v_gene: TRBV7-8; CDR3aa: CASSFKAGVGNNEQFF; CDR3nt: TGTGCCAGCAGCTTTAAAGCGGGGGTGGGGAACAATGAGCAGTTCTTC
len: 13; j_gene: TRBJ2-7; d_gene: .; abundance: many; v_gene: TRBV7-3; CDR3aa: CASSSQPRGEQYF; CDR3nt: TGTGCCAGCAGCTCCCAGCCCCGGGGGGAGCAGTACTTC
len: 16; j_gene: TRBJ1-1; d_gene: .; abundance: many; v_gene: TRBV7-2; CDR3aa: CASSLVAWGTNTEAFF; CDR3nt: TGTGCCAGCAGCTTAGTAGCCTGGGGGACCAACACTGAAGCTTTCTTT
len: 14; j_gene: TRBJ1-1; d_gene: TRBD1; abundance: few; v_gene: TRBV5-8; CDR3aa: CASSPTTGRTEAFF; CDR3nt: TGTGCCAGCAGCCCCACGACAGGGAGAACTGAAGCTTTCTTT
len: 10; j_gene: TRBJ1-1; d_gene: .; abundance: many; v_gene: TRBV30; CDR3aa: CAWSPREAFF; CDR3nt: TGTGCCTGGAGTCCACGGGAAGCTTTCTTT
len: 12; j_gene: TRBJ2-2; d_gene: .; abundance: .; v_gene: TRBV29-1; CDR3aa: CSGAGNTGELFF; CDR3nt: TGCAGCGGGGCCGGGAACACCGGGGAGCTGTTTTTT
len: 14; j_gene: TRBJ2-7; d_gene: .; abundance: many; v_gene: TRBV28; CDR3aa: CASSFQYAGGEQYF; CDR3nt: TGTGCCAGCAGTTTCCAATATGCTGGAGGCGAGCAGTACTTC
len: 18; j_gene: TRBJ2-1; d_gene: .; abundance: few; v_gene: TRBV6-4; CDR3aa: CASSKSPPRSPRDNEQFF; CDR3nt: TGTGCCAGCAGTAAATCTCCCCCGAGATCGCCTCGTGACAATGAGCAGTTCTTC
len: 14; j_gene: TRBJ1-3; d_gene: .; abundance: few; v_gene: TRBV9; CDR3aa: CASSTGGSGNTIYF; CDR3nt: TGTGCCAGCAGCACCGGGGGCTCTGGAAACACCATATATTTT
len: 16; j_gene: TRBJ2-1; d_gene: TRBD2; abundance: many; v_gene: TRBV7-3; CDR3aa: CASSLSASGRMNEQFF; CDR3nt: TGTGCCAGCAGCTTATCGGCTAGCGGGAGGATGAATGAGCAGTTCTTC
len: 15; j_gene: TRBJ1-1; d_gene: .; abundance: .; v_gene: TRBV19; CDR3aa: CASIKTRSMNTEAFF; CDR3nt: TGTGCCAGTATTAAGACGCGAAGCATGAACACTGAAGCTTTCTTT
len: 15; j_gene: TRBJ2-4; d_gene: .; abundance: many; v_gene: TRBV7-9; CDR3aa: CASSQLTGSKNIQYF; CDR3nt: TGTGCCAGCAGCCAATTAACAGGGAGCAAAAACATTCAGTACTTC
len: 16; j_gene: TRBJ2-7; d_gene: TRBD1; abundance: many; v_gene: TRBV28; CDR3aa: CASRPGQGKGSYEQYF; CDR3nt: TGTGCCAGCAGACCGGGACAGGGAAAAGGGTCCTACGAGCAGTACTTC
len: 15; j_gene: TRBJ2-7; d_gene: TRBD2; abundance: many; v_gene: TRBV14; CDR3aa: CASSQGLAPLYEQYF; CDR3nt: TGTGCCAGCAGCCAGGGACTAGCGCCGCTCTACGAGCAGTACTTC
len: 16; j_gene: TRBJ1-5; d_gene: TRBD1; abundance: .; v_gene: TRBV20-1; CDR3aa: CSASPTGGASNQPQHF; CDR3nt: TGCAGTGCTAGTCCCACAGGGGGCGCGAGCAATCAGCCCCAGCATTTT
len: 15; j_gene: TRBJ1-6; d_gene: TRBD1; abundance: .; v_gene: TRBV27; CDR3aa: CASSIGTVYNSPLHF; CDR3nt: TGTGCCAGTAGTATAGGGACAGTCTATAATTCACCCCTCCACTTT
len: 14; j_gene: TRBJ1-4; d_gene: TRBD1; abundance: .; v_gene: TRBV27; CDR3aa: CASKNTGASGKLFF; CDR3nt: TGTGCCAGCAAGAACACAGGGGCGAGTGGAAAACTGTTTTTT
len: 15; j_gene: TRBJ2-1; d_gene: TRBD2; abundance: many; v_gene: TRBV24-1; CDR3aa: CATSSSGRLYNEQFF; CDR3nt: TGTGCCACCAGCTCAAGCGGGAGACTATACAATGAGCAGTTCTTC
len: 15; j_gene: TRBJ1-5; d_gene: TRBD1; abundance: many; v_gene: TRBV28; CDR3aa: CASSDNRGLNQPQHF; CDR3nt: TGTGCCAGCAGTGACAACAGGGGGCTCAATCAGCCCCAGCATTTT
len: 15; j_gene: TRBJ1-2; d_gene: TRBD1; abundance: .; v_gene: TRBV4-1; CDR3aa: CASSPTGQGFFGYTF; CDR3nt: TGCGCCAGCAGCCCGACCGGACAGGGTTTTTTTGGCTACACCTTC
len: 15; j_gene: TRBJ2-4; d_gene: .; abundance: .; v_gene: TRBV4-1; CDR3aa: CASSLGRKGQSIQYF; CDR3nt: TGCGCCAGCAGCCTCGGACGCAAAGGCCAAAGCATTCAGTACTTC
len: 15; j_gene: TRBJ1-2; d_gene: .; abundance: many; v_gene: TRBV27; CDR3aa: CASSLSGGTVYGYTF; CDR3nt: TGTGCCAGCAGTTTATCGGGGGGAACGGTGTATGGCTACACCTTC
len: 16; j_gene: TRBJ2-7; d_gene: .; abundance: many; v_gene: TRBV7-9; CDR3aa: CASSLGGGQYPYEQYF; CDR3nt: TGTGCCAGCAGCTTAGGGGGGGGACAGTACCCCTACGAGCAGTACTTC
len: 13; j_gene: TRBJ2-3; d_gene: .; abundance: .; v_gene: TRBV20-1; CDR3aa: CSAPKLGSDTQYF; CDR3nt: TGCAGTGCCCCGAAACTGGGTTCAGATACGCAGTATTTT
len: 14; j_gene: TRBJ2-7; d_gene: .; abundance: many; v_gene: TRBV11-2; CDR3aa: CASSLEVTNYEQYF; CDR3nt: TGTGCCAGCAGCTTAGAAGTGACTAACTACGAGCAGTACTTC
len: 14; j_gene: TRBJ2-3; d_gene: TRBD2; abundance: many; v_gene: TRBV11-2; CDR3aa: CASIIGASGVTQYF; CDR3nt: TGTGCCAGCATCATCGGGGCTAGCGGGGTGACGCAGTATTTT
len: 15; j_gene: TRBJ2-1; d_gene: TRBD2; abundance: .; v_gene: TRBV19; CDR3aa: CASRKTSGSYNEQFF; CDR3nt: TGTGCCAGTAGGAAGACTAGCGGCTCCTACAATGAGCAGTTCTTC
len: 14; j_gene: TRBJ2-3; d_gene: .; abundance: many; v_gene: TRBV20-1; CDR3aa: CSASRGGRADTQYF; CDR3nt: TGCAGTGCTAGCCGGGGAGGACGGGCAGATACGCAGTATTTT
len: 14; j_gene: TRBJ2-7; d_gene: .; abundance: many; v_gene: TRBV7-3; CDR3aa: CASSPSGNENEQYF; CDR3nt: TGTGCCAGCAGCCCCAGCGGAAACGAGAACGAGCAGTACTTC
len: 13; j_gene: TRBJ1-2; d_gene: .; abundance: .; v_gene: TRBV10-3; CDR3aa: CAITGGGDYGYTF; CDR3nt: TGTGCCATCACGGGGGGCGGTGACTATGGCTACACCTTC
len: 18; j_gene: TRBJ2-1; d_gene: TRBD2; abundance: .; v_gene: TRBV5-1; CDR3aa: CASSLGFSGRVGHNEQFF; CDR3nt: TGCGCCAGCAGCTTGGGGTTTAGCGGGAGGGTTGGTCACAATGAGCAGTTCTTC
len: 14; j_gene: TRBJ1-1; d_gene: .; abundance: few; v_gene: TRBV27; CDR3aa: CASSLAGGGTEAFF; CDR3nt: TGTGCCAGCAGTTTGGCCGGTGGGGGCACTGAAGCTTTCTTT
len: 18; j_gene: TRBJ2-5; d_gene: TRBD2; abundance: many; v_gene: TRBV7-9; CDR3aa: CASSPPFTTSGAQETQYF; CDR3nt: TGTGCCAGCAGCCCGCCCTTTACTACTAGCGGAGCCCAAGAGACCCAGTACTTC
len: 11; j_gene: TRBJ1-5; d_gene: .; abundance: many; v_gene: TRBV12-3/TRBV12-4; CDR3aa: CASGRGQPQHF; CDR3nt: TGTGCCAGCGGCAGGGGCCAGCCCCAGCATTTT
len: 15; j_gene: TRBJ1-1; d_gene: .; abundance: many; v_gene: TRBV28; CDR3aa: CASSLRGLGNTEAFF; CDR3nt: TGTGCCAGCAGTTTACGGGGGCTGGGGAACACTGAAGCTTTCTTT
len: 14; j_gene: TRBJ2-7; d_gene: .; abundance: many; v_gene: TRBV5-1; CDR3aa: CASSFSGQDYEQYF; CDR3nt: TGCGCCAGCAGCTTTTCGGGACAAGACTACGAGCAGTACTTC
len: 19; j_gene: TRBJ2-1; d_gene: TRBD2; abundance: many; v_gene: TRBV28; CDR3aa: CASSTAWVSGRETYNEQFF; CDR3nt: TGTGCCAGCAGTACCGCGTGGGTTAGCGGGAGAGAAACCTACAATGAGCAGTTCTTC
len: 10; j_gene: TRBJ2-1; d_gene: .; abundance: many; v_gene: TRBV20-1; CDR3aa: CSARFDEQFF; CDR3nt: TGCAGTGCTAGGTTCGATGAGCAGTTCTTC